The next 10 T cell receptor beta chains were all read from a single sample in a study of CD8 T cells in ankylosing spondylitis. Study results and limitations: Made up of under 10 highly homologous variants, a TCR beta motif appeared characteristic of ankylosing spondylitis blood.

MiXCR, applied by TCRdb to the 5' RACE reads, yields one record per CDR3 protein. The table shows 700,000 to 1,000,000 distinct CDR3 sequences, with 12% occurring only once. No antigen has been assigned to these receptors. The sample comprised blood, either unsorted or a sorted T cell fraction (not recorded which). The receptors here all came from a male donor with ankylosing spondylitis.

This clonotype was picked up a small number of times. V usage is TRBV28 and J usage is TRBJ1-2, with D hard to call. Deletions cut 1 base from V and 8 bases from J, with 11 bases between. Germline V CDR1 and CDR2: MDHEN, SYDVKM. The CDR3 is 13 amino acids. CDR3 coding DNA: TGTGCCAGCAGTTTATTGGGCGTCCCGGGCTACACCTTC. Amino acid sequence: CASSLLGVPGYTF.

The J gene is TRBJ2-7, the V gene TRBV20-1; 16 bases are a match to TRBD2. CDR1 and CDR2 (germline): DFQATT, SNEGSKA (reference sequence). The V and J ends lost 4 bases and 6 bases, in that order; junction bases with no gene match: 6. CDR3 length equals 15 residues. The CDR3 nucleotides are TGCAGTGCTACGGGACTAGCGGGGGGGCCGCGCGAGCAGTACTTC. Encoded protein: CSATGLAGGPREQYF.

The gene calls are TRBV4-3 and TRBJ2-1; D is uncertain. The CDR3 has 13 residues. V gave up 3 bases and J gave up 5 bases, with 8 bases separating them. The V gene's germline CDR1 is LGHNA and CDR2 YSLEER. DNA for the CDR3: TGCGCCAGCAGCCACCCGATGAACAATGAGCAGTTCTTC. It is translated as CASSHPMNNEQFF.

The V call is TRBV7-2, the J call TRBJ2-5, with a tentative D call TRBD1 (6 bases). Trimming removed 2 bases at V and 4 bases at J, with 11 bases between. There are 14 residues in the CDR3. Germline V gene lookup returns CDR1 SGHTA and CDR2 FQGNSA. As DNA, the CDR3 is TGTGCCAGCAGCTTATTGGACAGCCGAGAGACCCAGTACTTC. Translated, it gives CASSLLDSRETQYF.

CDR3 coding DNA: TGCGCCAGCAGCGCCTGGGGGACAGGGGGCGAGAGCACTGAAGCTTTCTTT. Residues: CASSAWGTGGESTEAFF. The genes are TRBV5-1 and TRBJ1-1; 12 bases are shared with TRBD1. Trimming at V came to 4 bases and at J to 4 bases, leaving 11 bases not matched to a gene. This CDR3 is built from 17 residues. In germline, CDR1 is SGHRS, CDR2 YFSETQ.

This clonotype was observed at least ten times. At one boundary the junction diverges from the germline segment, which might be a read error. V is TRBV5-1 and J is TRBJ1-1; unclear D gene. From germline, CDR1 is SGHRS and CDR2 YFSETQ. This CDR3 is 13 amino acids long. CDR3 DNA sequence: TGTGCCAGCAGCTTAGCGACGAACACTGAAGCTTTCTTT. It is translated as CASSLATNTEAFF.

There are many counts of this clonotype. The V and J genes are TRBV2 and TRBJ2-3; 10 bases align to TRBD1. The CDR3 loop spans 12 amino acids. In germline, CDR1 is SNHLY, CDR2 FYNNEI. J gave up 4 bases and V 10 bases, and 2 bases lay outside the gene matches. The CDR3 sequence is CATGQGADTQYF. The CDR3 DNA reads TGTGCCACCGGACAGGGGGCAGATACGCAGTATTTT.

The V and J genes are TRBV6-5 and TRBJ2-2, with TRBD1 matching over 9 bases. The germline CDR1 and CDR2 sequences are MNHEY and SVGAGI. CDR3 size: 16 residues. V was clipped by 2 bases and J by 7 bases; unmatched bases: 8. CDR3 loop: CASSYPPGTGFGELFF. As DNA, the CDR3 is TGTGCCAGCAGTTACCCCCCCGGGACAGGGTTCGGGGAGCTGTTTTTT.

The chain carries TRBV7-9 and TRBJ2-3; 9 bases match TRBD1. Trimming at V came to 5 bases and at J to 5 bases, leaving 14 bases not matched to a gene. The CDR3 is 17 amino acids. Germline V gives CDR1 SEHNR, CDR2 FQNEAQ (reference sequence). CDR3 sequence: CASSPPWTDRGKDTQYF. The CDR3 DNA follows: TGTGCCAGCAGCCCACCATGGACCGACAGGGGGAAAGATACGCAGTATTTT.

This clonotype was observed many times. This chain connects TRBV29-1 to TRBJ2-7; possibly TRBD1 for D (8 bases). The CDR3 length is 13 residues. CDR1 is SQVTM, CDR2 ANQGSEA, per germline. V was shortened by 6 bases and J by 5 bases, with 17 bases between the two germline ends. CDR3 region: CSVDDRGGHEQYF. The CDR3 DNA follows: TGCAGCGTGGATGACAGGGGAGGGCACGAGCAGTACTTC.